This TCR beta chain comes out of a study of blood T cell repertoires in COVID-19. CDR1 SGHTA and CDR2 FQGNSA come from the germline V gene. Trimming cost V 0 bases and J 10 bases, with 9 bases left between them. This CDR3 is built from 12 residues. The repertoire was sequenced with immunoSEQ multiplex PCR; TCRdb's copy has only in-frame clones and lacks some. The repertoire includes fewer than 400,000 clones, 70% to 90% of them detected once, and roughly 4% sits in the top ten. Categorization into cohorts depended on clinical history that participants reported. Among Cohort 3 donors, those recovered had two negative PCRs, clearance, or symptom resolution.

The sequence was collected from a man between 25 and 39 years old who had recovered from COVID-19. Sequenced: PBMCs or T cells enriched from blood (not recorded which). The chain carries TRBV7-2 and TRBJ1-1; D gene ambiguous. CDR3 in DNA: TGTGCCAGCAGCTTAGCGGCAGGTCGAGCTTTCTTT. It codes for CASSLAAGRAFF.